A selection of T cell receptor beta chains follows, all from one sample in a study of T cells in localized non-small cell lung cancer. Sequencing was performed with immunoSEQ multiplex PCR; in TCRdb, only in-frame clones are kept and a portion is missing. The sample lists tens of thousands of clones; 82% were seen once. The input for sequencing was peripheral blood, taken before any cancer treatment. The receptors were sampled from a woman aged 35 to 70 with stage I lung adenocarcinoma. Each CDR3 is given with its conserved first and last residue. A D gene is named only where the DNA matches it firmly. The size entry is marked missing in some rows and otherwise reads once, few, many or a size class.

j_gene,abundance,d_gene,v_gene,CDR3nt,CDR3aa
TRBJ2-3,-,-,TRBV5-4,TGTGCCAGCAGCTCGACCCCCGCGGATACGCAGTATTTT,CASSSTPADTQYF
TRBJ1-5,-,TRBD1,TRBV18,TGTGCCAGCTCACCCGGACAGGGGATCGATCAGCCCCAGCATTTT,CASSPGQGIDQPQHF
TRBJ1-1,once,TRBD1,TRBV25-1,TGTGCCAGCAGCTCCCCGGTGACGGCCACTCAGGGGGACACTGAAGCTTTCTTT,CASSSPVTATQGDTEAFF
TRBJ1-3,-,-,TRBV6-1,TGTGCTAGCTCTTCAACCCCGGGCTCTGGAAACACCATATATTTT,CASSSTPGSGNTIYF
TRBJ1-1,-,-,TRBV18,TGTGCCAGCTCACAGGACGGAATAAGCACTGAAGCTTTCTTT,CASSQDGISTEAFF
TRBJ2-3,-,-,TRBV6-5,TGTGCCAGCAGGGGGGGACCTCCGGATACGCAGTATTTT,CASRGGPPDTQYF
TRBJ1-2,-,-,TRBV19,TGTGCCAGTAGTACAGGGACGTCGACTAACTATGGCTACACCTTC,CASSTGTSTNYGYTF
TRBJ2-7,-,-,TRBV6-1,TGTGCCAGTGGGGACCGTTCCTACGAGCAGTACTTC,CASGDRSYEQYF
TRBJ1-1,-,-,TRBV6-5,TGTGCCAGCAGTTACGGGATGAACACTGAAGCTTTCTTT,CASSYGMNTEAFF
TRBJ1-2,few,-,TRBV4-3,TGCGCCAGCAGCCAAGATCGCCGGACAGCCTATGGCTACACCTTC,CASSQDRRTAYGYTF
TRBJ1-6,few,-,TRBV18,TGTGCCAGCTCATTTACAGACACTAATTCACCCCTCCACTTT,CASSFTDTNSPLHF
TRBJ1-3,once,-,TRBV4-3,TGCGCCAGCAGCCAACGCCCGACAGGCCCCTCTGGAAACACCATATATTTT,CASSQRPTGPSGNTIYF
TRBJ1-1,-,-,TRBV2,TGTGCCAGCAGTTACAGGGTGTCTGAAGCTTTCTTT,CASSYRVSEAFF
TRBJ1-2,-,-,TRBV7-9,TGTGCCTTCGACTGGGGGTATGGCTACACCTTC,CAFDWGYGYTF